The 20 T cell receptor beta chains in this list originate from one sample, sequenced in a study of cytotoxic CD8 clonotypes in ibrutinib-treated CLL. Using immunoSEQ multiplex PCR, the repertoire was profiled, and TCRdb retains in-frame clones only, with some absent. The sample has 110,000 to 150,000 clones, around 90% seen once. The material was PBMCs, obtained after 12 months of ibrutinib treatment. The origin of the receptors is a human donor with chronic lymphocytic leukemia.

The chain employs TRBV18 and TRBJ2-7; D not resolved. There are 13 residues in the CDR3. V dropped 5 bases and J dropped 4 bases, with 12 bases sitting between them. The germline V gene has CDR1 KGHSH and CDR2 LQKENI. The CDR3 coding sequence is TGTGCCAGCTCATACGGTCTAGTTTACGAGCAGTACTTC. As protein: CASSYGLVYEQYF.

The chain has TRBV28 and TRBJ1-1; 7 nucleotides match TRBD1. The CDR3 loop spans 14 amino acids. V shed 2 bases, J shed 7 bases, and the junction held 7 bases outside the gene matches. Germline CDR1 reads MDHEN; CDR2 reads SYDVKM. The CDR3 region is CASSLTDRVIEAFF. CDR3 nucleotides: TGTGCCAGCAGTTTAACCGACAGGGTCATTGAAGCTTTCTTT.

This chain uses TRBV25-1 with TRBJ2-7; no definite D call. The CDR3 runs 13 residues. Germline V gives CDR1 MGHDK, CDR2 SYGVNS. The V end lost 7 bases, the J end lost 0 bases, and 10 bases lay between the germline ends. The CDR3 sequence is CASTDLGSYEQYF. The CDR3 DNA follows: TGTGCCAGCACCGACCTAGGCTCCTACGAGCAGTACTTC.

CDR3 sequence reads: CASSLLLASTTDTQYF. The CDR3 DNA sequence: TGCGCCAGCAGCTTGCTCCTAGCGAGCACTACAGATACGCAGTATTTT. The V gene is TRBV5-1, the J gene TRBJ2-3; perhaps TRBD2 as D (6 bases). Trimming took off 1 base at V and 3 bases at J, with 15 bases between the two ends. CDR3 length: 16 residues. Germline CDR1 and CDR2: SGHRS and YFSETQ.

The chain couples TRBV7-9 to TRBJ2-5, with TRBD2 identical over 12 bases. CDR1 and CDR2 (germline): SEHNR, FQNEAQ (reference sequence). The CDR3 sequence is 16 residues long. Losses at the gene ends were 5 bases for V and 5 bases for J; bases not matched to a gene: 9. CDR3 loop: CASSSRTSGERETQYF. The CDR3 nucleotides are TGTGCCAGCAGCAGTAGGACTAGCGGGGAGAGGGAGACCCAGTACTTC.

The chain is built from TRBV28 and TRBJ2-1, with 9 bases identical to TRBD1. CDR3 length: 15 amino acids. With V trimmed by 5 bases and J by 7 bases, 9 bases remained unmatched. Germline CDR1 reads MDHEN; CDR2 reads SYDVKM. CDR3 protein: CASSELTGGQNEQFF. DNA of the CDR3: TGTGCCAGCAGTGAATTGACAGGGGGACAGAATGAGCAGTTCTTC.

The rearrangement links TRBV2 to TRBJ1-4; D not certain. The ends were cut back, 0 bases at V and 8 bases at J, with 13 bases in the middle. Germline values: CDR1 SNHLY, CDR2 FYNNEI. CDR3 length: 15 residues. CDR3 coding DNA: TGTGCCAGCAGTGAAGCGCTTTCGGTGGGAGAAAAACTGTTTTTT. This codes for CASSEALSVGEKLFF.

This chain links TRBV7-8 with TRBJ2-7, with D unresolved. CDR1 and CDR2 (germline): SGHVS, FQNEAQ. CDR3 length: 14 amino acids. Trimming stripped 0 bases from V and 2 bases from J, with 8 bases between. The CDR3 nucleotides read TGTGCCAGCAGCTTAGCAGGGCAAACCTACGAGCAGTACTTC. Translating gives CASSLAGQTYEQYF.

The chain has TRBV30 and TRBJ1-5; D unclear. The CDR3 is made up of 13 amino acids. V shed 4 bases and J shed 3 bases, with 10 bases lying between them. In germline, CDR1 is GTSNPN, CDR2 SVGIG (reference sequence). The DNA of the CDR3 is TGTGCCTGGAATGAACGGTACAATCAGCCCCAGCATTTT. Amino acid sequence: CAWNERYNQPQHF.

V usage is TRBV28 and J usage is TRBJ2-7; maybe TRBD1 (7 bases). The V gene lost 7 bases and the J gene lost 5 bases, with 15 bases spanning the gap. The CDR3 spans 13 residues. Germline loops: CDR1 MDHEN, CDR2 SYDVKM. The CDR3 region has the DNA TGTGCCAGCACAGGGGGGTCTTTGGACGAGCAGTACTTC. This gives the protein CASTGGSLDEQYF.

CDR3 region: CASSPRTSLVGEQFF. CDR3 nucleotide sequence: TGTGCCAGCAGCCCCCGGACTAGCCTCGTAGGCGAGCAGTTCTTC. The V and J genes are TRBV11-3 and TRBJ2-1; 8 bases match TRBD2. The germline CDR1 and CDR2 sequences are SGHNT and YENEEA. V was pared by 5 bases and J by 10 bases, with 13 bases of the junction left unmatched. This CDR3 is 15 amino acids long.

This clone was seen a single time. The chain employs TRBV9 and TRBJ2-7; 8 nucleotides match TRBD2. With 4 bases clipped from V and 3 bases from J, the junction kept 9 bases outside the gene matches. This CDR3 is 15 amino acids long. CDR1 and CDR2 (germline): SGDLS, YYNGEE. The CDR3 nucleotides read TGTGCCAGCAGCCCGGCTAGGACTAGCTTCTACGAGCAGTACTTC. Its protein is CASSPARTSFYEQYF.

This CDR3 is CASSLPGQGDTEAFF. In DNA form, the CDR3 reads TGTGCCAGCAGTTTACCGGGACAGGGGGACACTGAAGCTTTCTTT. The genes are TRBV5-4 and TRBJ1-1, with 11 bases lining up with TRBD1. The CDR3 is made up of 15 amino acids. Trimming at V came to 5 bases and at J to 3 bases, leaving 6 bases not matched to a gene. Germline V lookup: CDR1 SGHNT, CDR2 YYREEE (reference sequence).

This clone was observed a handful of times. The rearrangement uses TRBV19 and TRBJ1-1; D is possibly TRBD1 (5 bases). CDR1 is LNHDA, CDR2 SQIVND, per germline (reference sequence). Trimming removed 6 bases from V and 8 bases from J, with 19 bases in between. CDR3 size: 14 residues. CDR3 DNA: TGTGCCAGTAGCCCCGGCGGGGGATCGGGAGAAGCTTTCTTT. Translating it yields CASSPGGGSGEAFF.

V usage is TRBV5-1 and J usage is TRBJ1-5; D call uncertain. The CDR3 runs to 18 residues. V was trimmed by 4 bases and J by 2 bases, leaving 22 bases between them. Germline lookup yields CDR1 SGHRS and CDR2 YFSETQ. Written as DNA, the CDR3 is TGCGCCAGCAGCCCACTTGCTATAGGAACCGGGGGCAATCAGCCCCAGCATTTT. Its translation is CASSPLAIGTGGNQPQHF.

As DNA, the CDR3 is TGTGCCAGCAGTTTAACATACGAGCAGTACTTC. Translated: CASSLTYEQYF. V usage is TRBV28 and J usage is TRBJ2-7; D call uncertain. CDR3 length equals 11 residues. Trimming pared 2 bases from V and 4 bases from J, leaving 3 bases between. The germline V gene encodes CDR1 MDHEN and CDR2 SYDVKM.

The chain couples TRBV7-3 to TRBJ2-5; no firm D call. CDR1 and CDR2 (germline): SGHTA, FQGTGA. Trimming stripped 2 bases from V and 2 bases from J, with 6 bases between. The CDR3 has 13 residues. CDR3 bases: TGTGCCAGCAGCTTAGGGTCTCAAGAGACCCAGTACTTC. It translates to CASSLGSQETQYF.

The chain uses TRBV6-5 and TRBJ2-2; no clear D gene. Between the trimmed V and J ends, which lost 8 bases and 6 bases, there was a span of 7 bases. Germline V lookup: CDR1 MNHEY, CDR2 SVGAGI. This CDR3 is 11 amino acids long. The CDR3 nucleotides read TGTGCCAGCGGGGTGCCCGGGGAGCTGTTTTTT. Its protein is CASGVPGELFF.

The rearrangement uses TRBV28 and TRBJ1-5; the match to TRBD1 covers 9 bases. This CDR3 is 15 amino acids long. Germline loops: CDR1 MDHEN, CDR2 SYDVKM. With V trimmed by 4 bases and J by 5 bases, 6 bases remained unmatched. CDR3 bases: TGTGCCAGCAGTTCCGGACAGGGGACCGATCAGCCCCAGCATTTT. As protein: CASSSGQGTDQPQHF.

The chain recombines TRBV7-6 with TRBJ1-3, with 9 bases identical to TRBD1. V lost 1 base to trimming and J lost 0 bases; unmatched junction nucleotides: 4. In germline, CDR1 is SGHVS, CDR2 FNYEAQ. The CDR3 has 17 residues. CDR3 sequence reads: CASSLGATGGSGNTIYF. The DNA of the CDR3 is TGTGCCAGCAGCTTAGGGGCGACAGGGGGCTCTGGAAACACCATATATTTT.